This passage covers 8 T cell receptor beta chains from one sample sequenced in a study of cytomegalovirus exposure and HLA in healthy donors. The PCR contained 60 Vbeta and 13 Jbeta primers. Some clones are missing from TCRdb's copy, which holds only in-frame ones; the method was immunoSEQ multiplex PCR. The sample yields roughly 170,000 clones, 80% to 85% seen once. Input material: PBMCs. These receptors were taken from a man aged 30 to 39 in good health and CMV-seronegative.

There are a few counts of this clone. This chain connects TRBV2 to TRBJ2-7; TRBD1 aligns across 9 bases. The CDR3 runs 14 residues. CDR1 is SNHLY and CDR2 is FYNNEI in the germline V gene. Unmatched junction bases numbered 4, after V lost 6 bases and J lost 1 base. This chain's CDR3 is CASSTGTGSYEQYF. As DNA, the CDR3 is TGTGCCAGCAGCACCGGGACAGGGTCCTACGAGCAGTACTTC.

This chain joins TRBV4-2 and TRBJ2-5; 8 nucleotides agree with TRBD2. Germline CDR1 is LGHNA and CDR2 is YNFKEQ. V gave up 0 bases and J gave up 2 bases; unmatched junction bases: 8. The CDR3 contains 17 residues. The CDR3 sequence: CASSQEGVAGIQETQYF. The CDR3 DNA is TGTGCCAGCAGCCAAGAGGGAGTAGCGGGGATACAAGAGACCCAGTACTTC.

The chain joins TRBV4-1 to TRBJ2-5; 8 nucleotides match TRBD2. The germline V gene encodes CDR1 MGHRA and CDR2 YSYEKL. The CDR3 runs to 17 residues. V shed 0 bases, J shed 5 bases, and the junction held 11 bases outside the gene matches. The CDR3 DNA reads TGCGCCAGCAGCCAAGATTACGGACGGGGGGGCCAGGAGACCCAGTACTTC. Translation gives CASSQDYGRGGQETQYF.

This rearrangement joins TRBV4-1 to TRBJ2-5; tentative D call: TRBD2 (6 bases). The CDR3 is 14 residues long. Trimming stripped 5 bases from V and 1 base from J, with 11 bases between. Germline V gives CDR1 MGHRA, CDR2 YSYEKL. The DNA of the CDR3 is TGCGCCAGCAGCGCCGGGGGACTCCAAGAGACCCAGTACTTC. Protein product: CASSAGGLQETQYF.

This chain's CDR3 is CASGNDRAPNTGELFF. CDR3 DNA: TGTGCTAGTGGTAACGACAGGGCCCCGAACACCGGGGAGCTGTTTTTT. The rearrangement joins TRBV12-5 to TRBJ2-2; 7 bases are a match to TRBD1. Germline CDR1 reads LGHNT; CDR2 reads FRNRAP. The CDR3 loop spans 16 amino acids. Trimming at V came to 5 bases and at J to 0 bases, leaving 6 bases not matched to a gene.

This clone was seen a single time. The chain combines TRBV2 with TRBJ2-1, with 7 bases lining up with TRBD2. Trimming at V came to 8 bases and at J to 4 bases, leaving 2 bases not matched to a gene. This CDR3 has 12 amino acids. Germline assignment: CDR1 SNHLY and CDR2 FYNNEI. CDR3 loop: CASGGDYNEQFF. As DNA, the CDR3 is TGTGCCAGCGGGGGGGATTACAATGAGCAGTTCTTC.

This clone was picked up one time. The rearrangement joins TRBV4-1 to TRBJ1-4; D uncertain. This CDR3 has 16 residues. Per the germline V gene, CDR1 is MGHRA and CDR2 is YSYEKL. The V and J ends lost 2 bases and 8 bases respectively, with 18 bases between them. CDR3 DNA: TGCGCCAGCAGCCAAACTACAGTGAGGGCGCTGGAAAAACTGTTTTTT. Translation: CASSQTTVRALEKLFF.

CDR3 in DNA: TGTGCCAGCAGCCCGGCGGACAGGAGAAACTATGGCTACACCTTC. The encoded protein is CASSPADRRNYGYTF. The V gene is TRBV5-4, the J gene TRBJ1-2, with 7 bases that match TRBD1. The CDR3 runs to 15 residues. V lost 4 bases, J lost 2 bases, and 8 bases stayed unmatched. Germline CDR1 and CDR2: SGHNT and YYREEE (reference sequence).